These 24 T cell receptor beta chains were sequenced from one sample in a study of response to subunit inactivated influenza vaccine. TCRdb re-called the RT-PCR reads with MiXCR, one entry per CDR3 protein. The sample shows hundreds of thousands of distinct CDR3 sequences, about an eighth of them seen only once. The input for sequencing was PBMCs from blood, taken about 6 weeks after vaccination. These receptors were obtained from a man aged 45-65 years who received an inactivated influenza vaccine.

This clonotype was picked up a small number of times. The chain links TRBV5-6 to TRBJ2-5; TRBD2 matches at 9 bases. Germline lookup yields CDR1 SGHDT and CDR2 YYEEEE. The V gene end was trimmed by 0 bases and the J gene end by 0 bases; junction bases not matched to a gene: 3. The CDR3 consists of 16 residues. The CDR3 DNA is TGTGCCAGCAGCTTGGCTAGCGGGGTCTACCAAGAGACCCAGTACTTC. Its translation: CASSLASGVYQETQYF.

This clonotype has more than one count but fewer than ten. The chain recombines TRBV10-3 with TRBJ1-1, with no clear D. From germline, CDR1 is ENHRY and CDR2 SYGVKD. V was pared by 11 bases and J by 3 bases, with 22 bases between. The CDR3 covers 15 residues. The CDR3 region has the DNA TGTGCCCACGCCCCGGGTAGCTCTTCATACACTGAAGCTTTCTTT. Its translation is CAHAPGSSSYTEAFF.

The chain links TRBV12-3 or TRBV12-4 to TRBJ2-1, with TRBD1 identical over 9 bases. This CDR3 comprises 16 residues. V shed 4 bases, J shed 2 bases, and the junction held 6 bases outside the gene matches. The CDR3, as DNA: TGTGCCAGCAGTTCCCGGGACAGGGTCCCCTACAATGAGCAGTTCTTC. This gives the protein CASSSRDRVPYNEQFF.

This clonotype was counted a few times. The genes are TRBV3-1 and TRBJ1-3, with no clear D. This CDR3 spans 13 amino acids. Trimming left V 5 bases short and J 1 base short, with 6 bases between. Germline assignment: CDR1 LGHDT and CDR2 YNNKEL (reference sequence). DNA for the CDR3: TGTGCCAGCAGCGCTCTATCTGGAAACACCATATATTTT. Translated, it gives CASSALSGNTIYF.

This clonotype was seen more than once but under ten times. The gene calls are TRBV20-1 and TRBJ2-1; TRBD2 agrees at 8 bases. Trimming at V came to 1 base and at J to 0 bases, leaving 8 bases not matched to a gene. Germline values: CDR1 DFQATT, CDR2 SNEGSKA (reference sequence). The CDR3 spans 17 residues. In DNA form, the CDR3 reads TGCAGTGCTAGAGGGAGATTAGCGGGGTCCTCCTACAATGAGCAGTTCTTC. Translation gives CSARGRLAGSSYNEQFF.

V usage is TRBV6-2 or TRBV6-3 and J usage is TRBJ2-2; TRBD2 might be the D (6 bases). The CDR3 totals 17 residues. Trimming stripped 1 base from V and 2 bases from J, with 14 bases between. Germline V gene data show CDR1 as MNHEY and CDR2 as SVGEGT. The CDR3 spells CASSYWRLRDNTGELFF. CDR3 in DNA: TGTGCCAGCAGTTACTGGCGTCTGCGGGATAACACCGGGGAGCTGTTTTTT.

This chain connects TRBV6-5 to TRBJ1-1; D not certain. Germline V CDR1 and CDR2: MNHEY, SVGAGI. The CDR3 runs 14 residues. V was pared by 7 bases and J by 1 base, with 13 bases between. Here the CDR3 reads CASISGTTNTEAFF. In DNA, the CDR3 is TGTGCCAGCATTTCGGGTACCACGAACACTGAAGCTTTCTTT.

This clonotype showed up many times. The chain recombines TRBV5-1 with TRBJ1-6, with unresolved D. V was clipped by 0 bases and J by 3 bases, with 4 bases between them. This CDR3 is built from 14 residues. Germline V CDR1 and CDR2: SGHRS, YFSETQ. DNA for the CDR3: TGCGCCAGCAGCTTGGGGGACTATAATTCACCCCTCCACTTT. Protein: CASSLGDYNSPLHF.

This clonotype has ten or more counts. This sequence joins TRBV5-1 and TRBJ2-3; 8 positions match TRBD2. This CDR3 is 20 amino acids long. Germline CDR1 reads SGHRS; CDR2 reads YFSETQ. V was clipped by 2 bases and J by 6 bases; unmatched bases: 23. Here the CDR3 DNA reads TGCGCCAGCAGCTTACCGAAAACGACCCCCTCCAGCGGGAGTAGGGATACGCAGTATTTT. Translated, it gives CASSLPKTTPSSGSRDTQYF. The variable domain in full, completed from reference TRBV5-1 and TRBJ2-3, reads KAGVTQTPRYLIKTRGQQVTLSCSPISGHRSVSWYQQTPGQGLQFLFEYFSETQRNKGNFPGRFSGRQFSNSRSEMNVSTLELGDSALYLCASSLPKTTPSSGSRDTQYFGPGTRLTVL.

The CDR3 loop reads CSASNEKGRDTQYF. The CDR3 DNA reads TGCAGTGCTAGTAACGAGAAGGGGCGAGATACGCAGTATTTT. The chain employs TRBV20-1 and TRBJ2-3; D perhaps matches TRBD1 (5 bases). CDR3 length: 14 amino acids. V gave up 3 bases and J gave up 5 bases, with 15 bases separating them. Germline V gene lookup returns CDR1 DFQATT and CDR2 SNEGSKA (reference sequence).

This clonotype was detected a few times. The rearrangement links TRBV7-3 to TRBJ2-1; D is undetermined. The CDR3 contains 11 residues. Per the germline V gene, CDR1 is SGHTA and CDR2 is FQGTGA. Trimming removed 5 bases from V and 8 bases from J, with 7 bases in between. The CDR3, as DNA: TGTGCCAGCAGCCGTGCATATGAGCAGTTCTTC. This encodes CASSRAYEQFF.

This clonotype was found a few times. The chain is built from TRBV6-5 and TRBJ1-2, with D perhaps TRBD1 (6 bases). The CDR3 is 14 residues long. V lost 0 bases to trimming and J lost 5 bases, with 10 bases between them. Germline V lookup: CDR1 MNHEY, CDR2 SVGAGI. The DNA of the CDR3 is TGTGCCAGCAGTTACTCGACACAGGGATATGGCTACACCTTC. It specifies CASSYSTQGYGYTF.

This rearrangement joins TRBV5-5 to TRBJ1-4; D gene unclear. This CDR3 contains 15 residues. Looked up from germline, CDR1 is SGHKS and CDR2 is YYEKEE (reference sequence). V shed 4 bases and J shed 4 bases, with 14 bases lying between them. The CDR3 region is CASSPRTEYNEKLFF. The DNA for the CDR3 is TGTGCCAGCAGCCCCCGCACAGAATATAATGAAAAACTGTTTTTT.

The table lists this clonotype with a few counts. The chain recombines TRBV24-1 with TRBJ2-2; possible D gene TRBD1, 6 bases. V lost 2 bases, J lost 5 bases, and 8 bases lay in between. This CDR3 comprises 14 residues. Germline V gene sequence: CDR1 KGHDR, CDR2 SFDVKD. CDR3 bases: TGTGCCACCAGTGATTACAGGGATACCGGGGAGCTGTTTTTT. It encodes CATSDYRDTGELFF.

This clonotype was found a few times. The CDR3 sequence is CASGSATDTQYF. The CDR3 DNA sequence: TGTGCCAGCGGGAGCGCCACAGATACGCAGTATTTT. The rearrangement uses TRBV12-3 or TRBV12-4 and TRBJ2-3, with D possibly TRBD2 on 5 matching bases. The CDR3 consists of 12 residues. Between the trimmed V and J ends, which lost 8 bases and 2 bases, there was a span of 8 bases.

This clonotype occurred a few times. V and J are TRBV12-3 or TRBV12-4 and TRBJ1-2; TRBD1 matches at 8 bases. V was pared by 6 bases and J by 5 bases, with 8 bases of the junction left unmatched. The CDR3 is 14 residues long. CDR3 amino acids: CASSSGGARYGYTF. The CDR3 nucleotides are TGTGCCAGCAGCTCAGGGGGCGCGCGGTATGGCTACACCTTC.

The CDR3 region is CASSRDREQAFF. As DNA, the CDR3 is TGTGCCAGCAGTCGGGACAGAGAGCAAGCTTTCTTT. This chain uses TRBV6-6 with TRBJ1-1; TRBD1 agrees at 7 bases. Unmatched junction bases numbered 6, after V lost 5 bases and J lost 9 bases. CDR1 and CDR2 (germline): MNHNY, SVGAGI (reference sequence). The CDR3 loop spans 12 amino acids.

The V gene is TRBV10-3, the J gene TRBJ2-5, with unresolved D. The CDR3 covers 12 residues. Trimming took off 10 bases at V and 5 bases at J, with 14 bases between the two ends. The V gene's germline CDR1 is ENHRY and CDR2 SYGVKD. The CDR3 DNA reads as TGTGCCAGCAAGGCCCAGGAGGAGACCCAGTACTTC. This translates into CASKAQEETQYF.

Ten or more counts support this clonotype. The J gene is TRBJ2-7, the V gene TRBV28; 7 nucleotides line up with TRBD1. With 6 bases clipped from V and 5 bases from J, the junction kept 10 bases outside the gene matches. The length of the CDR3 is 14 residues. Germline lookup yields CDR1 MDHEN and CDR2 SYDVKM. In DNA form, the CDR3 reads TGTGCCAGCAGAACCGGGACAGTTCCTAACGAGCAGTACTTC. Encoded protein: CASRTGTVPNEQYF.

This clonotype was detected many times. This chain joins TRBV12-3 or TRBV12-4 and TRBJ2-5; TRBD2 is a possible D gene (6 bases). Trimming took off 4 bases at V and 5 bases at J, with 14 bases between the two ends. This CDR3 region has 14 residues. The CDR3 spells CASSSLGGYETQYF. As DNA, the CDR3 is TGTGCCAGCAGTTCCTTGGGGGGATACGAGACCCAGTACTTC.

The sample holds a few counts of this clonotype. The genes are TRBV5-4 and TRBJ1-6; 7 bases are a match to TRBD1. CDR3 size: 14 residues. Germline-derived CDR1 and CDR2 are SGHNT and YYREEE (reference sequence). V trimming: 4 bases; J trimming: 10 bases; junction bases outside the gene matches: 8. CDR3 coding DNA: TGTGCCAGCAGCGCTACAGGGGAGGAATCACCCCTCCACTTT. Its protein product is CASSATGEESPLHF.

The chain links TRBV20-1 to TRBJ2-3; D gene unclear. CDR1 is DFQATT and CDR2 is SNEGSKA in the germline V gene (reference sequence). The CDR3 runs to 13 residues. V lost 0 bases, J lost 3 bases, and 7 bases lay in between. The DNA for the CDR3 is TGCAGTGCTAGAGACCTCCTGACAGATACGCAGTATTTT. This translates into CSARDLLTDTQYF.

This clonotype was seen repeatedly, ten times or more. This chain connects TRBV15 to TRBJ2-1; 9 bases align to TRBD2. CDR1 and CDR2 (germline): LNHNV, YYDKDF (reference sequence). The trim removed 1 base at V and 7 bases at J, leaving 8 bases unmatched. The CDR3 extends over 16 amino acids. The CDR3 DNA reads TGTGCCACCAGCAGAGTCGCGGGAGGGCCCTTGAATGAGCAGTTCTTC. It codes for CATSRVAGGPLNEQFF. Combining the CDR3 with reference TRBV15 and TRBJ2-1 gives the whole variable domain DAMVIQNPRYQVTQFGKPVTLSCSQTLNHNVMYWYQQKSSQAPKLLFHYYDKDFNNEADTPDNFQSRRPNTSFCFLDIRSPGLGDTAMYLCATSRVAGGPLNEQFFGPGTRLTVL.

This clonotype was seen more than once but under ten times. The J gene is TRBJ2-3, the V gene TRBV7-2; no clear D. Trimming pared 5 bases from V and 2 bases from J, leaving 11 bases between. This CDR3 is 14 amino acids long. CDR1 and CDR2 (germline): SGHTA, FQGNSA. The CDR3 loop is CASSHGAPTDTQYF. As DNA, the CDR3 is TGTGCCAGCAGCCACGGAGCCCCCACAGATACGCAGTATTTT.